The text below deals with one T cell receptor (beta chain). The antigen is unknown. Libraries were prepared by immunoSEQ multiplex PCR; TCRdb keeps only in-frame clonotypes and omits some of them. The sample has about 160,000 clones, 88% seen once. This sample was included in a study of T cell responses to AZD1222 COVID-19 vaccine. Whole-study findings and limits: In all cases, repertoires were sampled only after the peak T cell response. Across the whole spike, CD4 TCRs peaked at regions 160-218 and 743-854.

Germline lookup yields CDR1 MDHEN and CDR2 SYDVKM. The CDR3 is 13 amino acids. The V gene end was trimmed by 11 bases and the J gene end by 6 bases; junction bases not matched to a gene: 10. The clonotype originates from an adult in good health. This specimen consisted of peripheral blood, obtained on day 0 of AZD1222 vaccination. This sequence joins TRBV28 and TRBJ2-1, with 7 positions matching TRBD2. CDR3 bases: TGTGCCGCAACCAAGACTAGCTTCAATGAGCAGTTCTTC. Translating it yields CAATKTSFNEQFF.